These T cell receptor beta chains were read from a single sample in a study of identical twins. TCRdb passed the 5' RACE reads through MiXCR, listing each CDR3 protein once. The sample gives a few hundred thousand distinct CDR3 sequences, 9% to 10% of which show up once; approximately 3.2% is in the top ten. This same sample was also part of a study on yellow fever vaccine responses in identical twins.

The sample consisted of PBMCs. The receptors come from a woman aged 18-29 years in good health. Both conserved end residues are part of each CDR3.

V gene: TRBV7-6
J gene: TRBJ2-1
CDR3 protein: CASTLGGSYNEQFF

V gene: TRBV5-6
J gene: TRBJ2-7
CDR3 protein: CASSLRSASGYEQYF

V gene: TRBV7-2
J gene: TRBJ2-2
CDR3 protein: CASSLVVSSGNTGELFF

V gene: TRBV9
J gene: TRBJ2-3
CDR3 protein: CASSGEGRSTDTQYF

V gene: TRBV6-5
J gene: TRBJ1-3
CDR3 protein: CASSSTGGSGNTIYF

V gene: TRBV10-3
J gene: TRBJ2-7
CDR3 protein: CATAPSGGAYEQYF

V gene: TRBV7-9
J gene: TRBJ2-1
CDR3 protein: CASSIRTSGVSYNEQFF

V gene: TRBV24-1
J gene: TRBJ2-1
CDR3 protein: CATSDLTSGAGEQFF

V gene: TRBV3-1
J gene: TRBJ2-3
CDR3 protein: CASSVLGDTSWYF

V gene: TRBV15
J gene: TRBJ2-1
CDR3 protein: CATSRDPGSSYNEQFF

V gene: TRBV27
J gene: TRBJ2-3
CDR3 protein: CASSLIITNTDTQYF

V gene: TRBV6-5
J gene: TRBJ2-3
CDR3 protein: CASSSGPIWGTDTQYF

V gene: TRBV29-1
J gene: TRBJ1-2
CDR3 protein: CSVGSVYRGDYGYTF

V gene: TRBV6-1
J gene: TRBJ2-6
CDR3 protein: CASDPGGGYSPGANVLTF

V gene: TRBV29-1
J gene: TRBJ2-2
CDR3 protein: CSVFWGTGELFF

V gene: TRBV28
J gene: TRBJ2-5
CDR3 protein: CASSTREPSGSYETQYF

V gene: TRBV29-1
J gene: TRBJ2-7
CDR3 protein: CSARLANLGEQYF

V gene: TRBV20-1
J gene: TRBJ1-2
CDR3 protein: CSARDGNGQPSLYGYTF

V gene: TRBV7-9
J gene: TRBJ2-5
CDR3 protein: CASSTPRDRYQETQYF

V gene: TRBV20-1
J gene: TRBJ2-2
CDR3 protein: CSAYSGGLNTGELFF

V gene: TRBV7-6
J gene: TRBJ1-6
CDR3 protein: CASSLADYRGGSYNSPLHF

V gene: TRBV27
J gene: TRBJ2-1
CDR3 protein: CASSPITGTGRPKFF

V gene: TRBV15
J gene: TRBJ2-1
CDR3 protein: CATSRVTESYNEQFF

V gene: TRBV27
J gene: TRBJ2-7
CDR3 protein: CASREVAGGFYEQYF

V gene: TRBV15
J gene: TRBJ2-7
CDR3 protein: CATSRDAIAVTSYEQYF

V gene: TRBV5-1
J gene: TRBJ2-4
CDR3 protein: CASSLNRGLWYF

V gene: TRBV3-1
J gene: TRBJ2-7
CDR3 protein: CASSQQTVYHEQYF

V gene: TRBV20-1
J gene: TRBJ2-3
CDR3 protein: CSARRDLAGYTQYF

V gene: TRBV7-6
J gene: TRBJ2-7
CDR3 protein: CASSPFRGSEHRSYEQYF

V gene: TRBV6-1
J gene: TRBJ2-5
CDR3 protein: CASSEARWVAGNQETQYF

V gene: TRBV29-1
J gene: TRBJ2-5
CDR3 protein: CSLSGGQETQYF

V gene: TRBV27
J gene: TRBJ1-5
CDR3 protein: CVCSLFEGNQPQHF

V gene: TRBV6-5
J gene: TRBJ2-3
CDR3 protein: CASSTPSGSTDTQYF

V gene: TRBV6-2/TRBV6-3
J gene: TRBJ2-1
CDR3 protein: CASSRTSGPTASYNEQFF

V gene: TRBV7-4
J gene: TRBJ2-1
CDR3 protein: CASSLFPPAECSYNEQFF